This TCR beta chain was documented in a study of blood T cell repertoires in COVID-19. Assay used: immunoSEQ multiplex PCR; TCRdb lists only in-frame clones, some missing. The sample has 120,000 or so clones; nearly 90% are singletons. The CDR3 consists of 13 residues. The germline V gene has CDR1 LGHNA and CDR2 YSLEER. V shed 1 base and J shed 6 bases, with 9 bases lying between them. This clone was counted once. What was sequenced was peripheral blood. This chain joins TRBV4-3 and TRBJ1-1, with a weak D call TRBD1 (5 bases). The clonotype was recovered from a woman aged 55-70 years with COVID-19, enrolled during active disease. The CDR3 loop reads CASSQVARAEAFF. CDR3 nucleotide sequence: TGCGCCAGCAGCCAAGTAGCCAGGGCTGAAGCTTTCTTT.